This T cell receptor beta chain originates from a study of molecular identifiers for immune sequencing clone quantification. In the case of this clonotype: One base away lies a much larger clone, so this may be a sequencing read error.

The CDR3 totals 14 residues. V trimming: 2 bases; J trimming: 3 bases; junction bases outside the gene matches: 2. Looked up from germline, CDR1 is DFQATT and CDR2 is SNEGSKA (reference sequence). Sorting selected naive CD8 T cells with a CD8+CD4-CCR7+CD45RA+ phenotype. Previously reported methods and listed TCR primers produced the bulk TCR libraries. TCRdb processed the PCR reads anew with MiXCR; each CDR3 protein has one entry. Of 79,000 or so distinct CDR3 sequences listed, around a quarter are singletons. The sample consisted of naive CD8+ T cells from blood, with Jurkat cell RNA spiked in. Subset defined: FACS-sorted CD8+CD4-CCR7+CD45RA+ naive T cells. This sequence originates from a human donor in good health. Some libraries in this study had Jurkat cell RNA spiked in. V gene TRBV20-1 combines with J gene TRBJ2-2, with TRBD1 matching 8 bases. This CDR3 reads CSARRDRYTGELFF. The CDR3 DNA sequence: TGCAGTGCTAGACGGGACAGGTACACCGGGGAGCTGTTTTTT.